The subject of this entry is one TCR beta chain. As yet, its antigen is unknown. The sample belongs to a study of blood T cells in healthy people across ages. Study background: About one barcoded beta molecule per two T cells was captured by template switching. Study outcomes and limitations: In the absence of known donor CMV status, changes in expanded clonotypes were possibly confounded.

Together with a sample-barcoded 5' primer, a J-beta primer mix was included in a second PCR lasting about 7 to 12 cycles. Each CDR3 protein gets one entry after TCRdb re-called the 5' RACE reads with MiXCR. The sample includes roughly 1,500,000 distinct CDR3 sequences, approximately 38% seen only once; the top ten take under 8%. The CDR3 length is 13 residues. Germline values: CDR1 MRHNA, CDR2 SNTAGT. V lost 6 bases and J lost 4, with 12 bases in between. The sequence was obtained from a young woman in good health. The source material was blood. The chain has TRBV6-4 and TRBJ2-5, with D possibly being TRBD1 or TRBD2 (6 bases each). The CDR3 spells CASRLPGAETQYF. The CDR3 bases are TGTGCCAGCAGACTCCCGGGGGCAGAGACCCAGTACTTC.